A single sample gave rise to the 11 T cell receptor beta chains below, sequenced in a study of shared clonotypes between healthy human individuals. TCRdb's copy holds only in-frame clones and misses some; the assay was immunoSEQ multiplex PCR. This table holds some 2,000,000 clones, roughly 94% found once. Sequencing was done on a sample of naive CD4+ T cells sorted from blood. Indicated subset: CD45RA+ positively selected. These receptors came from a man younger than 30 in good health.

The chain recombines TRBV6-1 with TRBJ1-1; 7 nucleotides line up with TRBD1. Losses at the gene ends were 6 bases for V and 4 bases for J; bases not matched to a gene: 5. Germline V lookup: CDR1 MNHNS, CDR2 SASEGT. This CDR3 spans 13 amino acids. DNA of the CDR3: TGTGCCAGCAGCCTGACAGGGCCCACTGAAGCTTTCTTT. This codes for CASSLTGPTEAFF.

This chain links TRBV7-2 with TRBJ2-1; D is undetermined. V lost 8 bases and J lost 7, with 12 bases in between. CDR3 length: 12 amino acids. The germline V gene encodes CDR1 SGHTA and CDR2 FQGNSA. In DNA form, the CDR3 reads TGTGCCAGCCGGGTTGGGGTGAATGAGCAGTTCTTC. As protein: CASRVGVNEQFF.

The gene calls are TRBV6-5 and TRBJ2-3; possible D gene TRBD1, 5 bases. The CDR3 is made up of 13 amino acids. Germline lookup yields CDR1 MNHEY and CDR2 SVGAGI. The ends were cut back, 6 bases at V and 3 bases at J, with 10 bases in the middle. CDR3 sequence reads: CASRSDKTDTQYF. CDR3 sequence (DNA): TGTGCCAGCAGATCGGACAAGACAGATACGCAGTATTTT.

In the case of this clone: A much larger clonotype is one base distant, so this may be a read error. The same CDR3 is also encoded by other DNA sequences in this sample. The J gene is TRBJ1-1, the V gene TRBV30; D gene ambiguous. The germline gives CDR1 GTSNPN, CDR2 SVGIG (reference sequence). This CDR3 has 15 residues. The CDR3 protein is CAWSVPGKMNTEAFF. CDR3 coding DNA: TGTGCCTGGAGTGTACCAGGAAAAATGAACACTGAAGCTTTCTTC.

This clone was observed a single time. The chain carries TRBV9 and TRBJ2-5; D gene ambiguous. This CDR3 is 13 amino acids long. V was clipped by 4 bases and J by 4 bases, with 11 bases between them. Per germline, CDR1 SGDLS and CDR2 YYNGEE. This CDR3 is CASSPGVRETQYF. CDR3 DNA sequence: TGTGCCAGCAGCCCAGGTGTAAGAGAGACCCAGTACTTC.

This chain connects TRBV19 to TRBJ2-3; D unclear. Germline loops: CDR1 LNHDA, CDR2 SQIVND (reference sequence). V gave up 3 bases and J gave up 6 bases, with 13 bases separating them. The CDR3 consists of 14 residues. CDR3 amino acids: CASSMIAPWDTQYF. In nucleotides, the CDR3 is TGTGCCAGTAGTATGATCGCCCCCTGGGATACGCAGTATTTT.

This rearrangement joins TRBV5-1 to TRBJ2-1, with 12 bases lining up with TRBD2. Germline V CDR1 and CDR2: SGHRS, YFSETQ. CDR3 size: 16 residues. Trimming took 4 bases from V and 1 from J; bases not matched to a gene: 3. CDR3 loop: CASSATSGGSYNEQFF. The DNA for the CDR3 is TGCGCCAGCAGCGCGACTAGCGGGGGTTCCTACAATGAGCAGTTCTTC.

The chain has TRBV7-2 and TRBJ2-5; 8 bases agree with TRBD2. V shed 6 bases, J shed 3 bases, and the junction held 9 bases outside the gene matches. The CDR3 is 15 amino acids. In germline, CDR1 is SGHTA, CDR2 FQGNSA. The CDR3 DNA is TGTGCCAGCAGTCCGTCCCCAGCGGGAGAAGAGACCCAGTACTTC. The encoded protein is CASSPSPAGEETQYF.

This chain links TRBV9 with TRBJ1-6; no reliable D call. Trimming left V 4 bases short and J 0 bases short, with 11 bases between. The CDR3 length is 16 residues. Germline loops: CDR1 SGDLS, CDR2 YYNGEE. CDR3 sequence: CASSSTANSYNSPLHF. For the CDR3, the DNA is TGTGCCAGCAGCTCGACCGCAAACTCCTATAATTCACCCCTCCACTTT.

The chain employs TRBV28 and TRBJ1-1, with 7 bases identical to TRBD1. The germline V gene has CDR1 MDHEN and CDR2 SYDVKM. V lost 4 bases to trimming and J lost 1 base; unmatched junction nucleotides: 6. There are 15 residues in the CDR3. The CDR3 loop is CASSSTGVTNTEAFF. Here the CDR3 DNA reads TGTGCCAGCAGTTCCACAGGGGTCACGAACACTGAAGCTTTCTTT.

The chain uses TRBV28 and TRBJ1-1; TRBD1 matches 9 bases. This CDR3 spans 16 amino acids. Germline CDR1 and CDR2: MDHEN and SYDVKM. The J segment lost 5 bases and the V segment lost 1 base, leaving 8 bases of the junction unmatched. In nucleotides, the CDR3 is TGTGCCAGCAGTTTATTGGCGACAGGGGGAACTACTGAAGCTTTCTTT. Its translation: CASSLLATGGTTEAFF.